The clone carrying this TCR beta chain was seen more than once but under ten times. This CDR3 region has 12 residues. CDR1 is SGHTA and CDR2 is FQGNSA in the germline V gene. The ends lost 6 bases at V and 10 bases at J; junction bases unmatched: 8. Original processing notes: For nucleated cells, counts were estimated from reference gene primer amplification. Here immunoSEQ multiplex PCR was the method, and the copy in TCRdb shows in-frame clones only, minus some. V and J calls and clone size are copied from that table; D and trimming were computed from the DNA. The top ten clones hold 6% to 7% of a sample with around 170,000 clones, 75% to 90% of them seen once. The data were taken from a study of blood T cell repertoires in COVID-19. Study in general: The United States, Italy and Spain were the sources of the acute and convalescent COVID-19 samples. The cDNA or gDNA used as material had been derived from T cells, B-cell-depleted T cells, or PBMCs.

Sequenced input: peripheral blood. The receptor was isolated from a woman between 40 and 50 years old with acute or convalescent COVID-19. The V and J genes are TRBV7-2 and TRBJ1-1, with 7 bases identical to TRBD1. The CDR3, as DNA: TGTGCCAGCAGTCGCGGACAGGTTGGAGCTTTCTTT. Encoded protein: CASSRGQVGAFF.